These 32 T cell receptor beta chains originate from one sample sequenced in a study of early T cells in non-severe SARS-CoV-2 infection. TCRdb independently ran MiXCR on the 5' RACE reads; one entry per CDR3 protein. This table holds about 84,000 distinct CDR3 sequences, about 12% found once. The sample consisted of whole blood. The receptors stem from an adult who was a healthcare worker with PCR-confirmed SARS-CoV-2 infection or an uninfected control (not recorded which).

This clonotype was observed at least ten times. This chain joins TRBV12-3 or TRBV12-4 and TRBJ1-2; no clear D gene. The V end was cut by 2 bases, the J end by 3 bases, with 16 bases between. This CDR3 contains 16 residues. The CDR3 nucleotides are TGTGCCAGCAGTTTAACGACCCCAGTCCTCGACTATGGCTACACCTTC. Translation: CASSLTTPVLDYGYTF.

This clonotype was counted at least ten times. The CDR3, as DNA: TGCAGTGCTCCGAAGGGGTACGAGCAGTACTTC. Its protein is CSAPKGYEQYF. The chain links TRBV20-1 to TRBJ2-7; tentatively, D is TRBD1 (5 bases). The germline V and J ends were trimmed by 5 bases and 4 bases, with 9 bases remaining between them. Germline V gene lookup returns CDR1 DFQATT and CDR2 SNEGSKA (reference sequence). This CDR3 region has 11 residues.

This clonotype has at least ten counts. The chain uses TRBV2 and TRBJ1-5, with 7 bases identical to TRBD1. Losses at the gene ends were 5 bases for V and 3 bases for J; bases not matched to a gene: 13. The CDR3 totals 17 residues. Germline CDR1 reads SNHLY; CDR2 reads FYNNEI. CDR3 protein: CASSYSKQGTFNQPQHF. CDR3 coding DNA: TGTGCCAGCAGTTACTCAAAACAGGGGACGTTCAATCAGCCCCAGCATTTT.

This clonotype was recorded at least ten times. The rearrangement joins TRBV11-3 to TRBJ1-1; 8 bases map to TRBD1. The CDR3 covers 14 residues. Germline CDR1 and CDR2: SGHNT and YENEEA. Trimming cost V 6 bases and J 3 bases; bases outside gene matches: 6. The CDR3 DNA is TGTGCCAGCAGAATGACAGGGGCGGACACTGAAGCTTTCTTT. This gives the protein CASRMTGADTEAFF.

This clonotype was picked up a small number of times. This CDR3 reads CASSLGGGAKNIQYF. In DNA, the CDR3 is TGTGCCAGCAGCCTGGGGGGCGGGGCCAAAAACATTCAGTACTTC. The chain has TRBV5-4 and TRBJ2-4; tentatively, D is TRBD1 or TRBD2 (6 bases each). Trimming pared 4 bases from V and 1 base from J, leaving 12 bases between. The germline V gene has CDR1 SGHNT and CDR2 YYREEE (reference sequence). This CDR3 is 15 amino acids long.

The rearrangement uses TRBV29-1 and TRBJ2-6, with a tentative D call TRBD1 (5 bases). The CDR3 is 15 amino acids. V was clipped by 4 bases and J by 2 bases, with 12 bases between them. Germline CDR1 is SQVTM and CDR2 is ANQGSEA. CDR3 amino acids: CSVGPAGTGANVLTF. DNA for the CDR3: TGCAGCGTTGGGCCCGCAGGGACTGGGGCCAACGTCCTGACTTTC.

This chain connects TRBV6-1 to TRBJ2-7; 8 bases fit TRBD1. CDR3 length equals 13 residues. The junction had 4 bases not matched to a gene; V was cut back by 6 bases and J by 3 bases. The germline gives CDR1 MNHNS, CDR2 SASEGT. The CDR3 nucleotides are TGTGCCAGCAGACAGACAGGGGACTACGAGCAGTACTTC. It yields the protein CASRQTGDYEQYF.

This clonotype was detected many times. The chain couples TRBV10-3 to TRBJ2-3; no reliable D call. Per the germline V gene, CDR1 is ENHRY and CDR2 is SYGVKD. V gave up 2 bases and J gave up 6 bases, with 3 bases separating them. The CDR3 loop spans 11 amino acids. The CDR3 DNA sequence: TGTGCCATCAGTGAGATGGATACGCAGTATTTT. Protein: CAISEMDTQYF.

The table lists this clonotype with many counts. The rearrangement uses TRBV7-9 and TRBJ2-1; 7 bases are shared with TRBD1. The CDR3 totals 16 residues. Germline CDR1 is SEHNR and CDR2 is FQNEAQ (reference sequence). The V gene end was trimmed by 7 bases and the J gene end by 0 bases; junction bases not matched to a gene: 9. CDR3 region: CASIKTGLGSYNEQFF. CDR3 nucleotide sequence: TGTGCCAGCATCAAGACAGGGTTGGGCTCCTACAATGAGCAGTTCTTC.

The rearrangement links TRBV28 to TRBJ1-5; no clear D. In germline, CDR1 is MDHEN, CDR2 SYDVKM. Trimming stripped 3 bases from V and 0 bases from J, with 9 bases between. The CDR3 extends over 15 amino acids. The CDR3 spells CASSFPGYSNQPQHF. DNA of the CDR3: TGTGCCAGCAGTTTTCCGGGATATAGCAATCAGCCCCAGCATTTT.

The genes are TRBV7-3 and TRBJ2-7; D is unresolved. There are 14 residues in the CDR3. The V end lost 2 bases, the J end lost 1 base, and 9 bases lay between the germline ends. The germline V gene has CDR1 SGHTA and CDR2 FQGTGA. This chain's CDR3 is CASSLDSFSYEQYF. CDR3 DNA sequence: TGTGCCAGCAGCTTAGATAGCTTTTCCTACGAGCAGTACTTC.

The chain recombines TRBV29-1 with TRBJ2-3; 10 nucleotides line up with TRBD2. Germline CDR1 is SQVTM and CDR2 is ANQGSEA. The CDR3 consists of 14 residues. V was clipped by 4 bases and J by 4 bases; unmatched bases: 5. The DNA for the CDR3 is TGCAGCGTTGTTAGCGGGGGGAGCGCAGATACGCAGTATTTT. Amino acid sequence: CSVVSGGSADTQYF.

This sequence joins TRBV5-5 and TRBJ1-1; no reliable D call. Germline-derived CDR1 and CDR2 are SGHKS and YYEKEE (reference sequence). This CDR3 spans 23 amino acids. Deletions cut 0 bases from V and 5 bases from J, with 38 bases between. CDR3 sequence (DNA): TGTGCCAGCAGCTTGGTGGGAGTCCGGGTGGCTGTCCTTACTGTTATGAACGAGACTGAAGCTTTCTTT. Translation: CASSLVGVRVAVLTVMNETEAFF.

The chain is built from TRBV14 and TRBJ2-3, with D unclear. V gave up 0 bases and J gave up 6 bases, with 22 bases separating them. The length of the CDR3 is 18 residues. Germline CDR1 is SGHDN and CDR2 is FVKESK. The CDR3 coding sequence is TGTGCCAGCAGCCAAGAAAAGGTTAAGGCCACCGTATCGGATACGCAGTATTTT. Residues: CASSQEKVKATVSDTQYF.

This clonotype was counted only a few times. The gene calls are TRBV29-1 and TRBJ2-1, with D uncertain. Germline assignment: CDR1 SQVTM and CDR2 ANQGSEA. The CDR3 runs to 10 residues. V lost 7 bases and J 8 bases, leaving 9 bases between the germline ends. The DNA of the CDR3 is TGCAGCGGAAGAGTGGATGAGCAGTTCTTC. Its protein is CSGRVDEQFF.

This sequence joins TRBV20-1 and TRBJ2-5; D gene unclear. The CDR3 loop spans 12 amino acids. The V gene lost 2 bases and the J gene lost 3 bases, with 7 bases spanning the gap. The germline V gene has CDR1 DFQATT and CDR2 SNEGSKA (reference sequence). CDR3 DNA: TGCAGTGCTAGATACTACGAAGAGACCCAGTACTTC. This translates into CSARYYEETQYF.

The chain links TRBV14 to TRBJ2-1, with 8 bases identical to TRBD2. J gave up 8 bases and V 3 bases, and 12 bases lay outside the gene matches. Germline loops: CDR1 SGHDN, CDR2 FVKESK. CDR3 length equals 16 residues. CDR3 sequence reads: CASSQGFGRVWDEQFF. DNA for the CDR3: TGTGCCAGCAGCCAGGGCTTCGGGAGGGTTTGGGATGAGCAGTTCTTC.

This clonotype is labeled medium-sized. The genes are TRBV28 and TRBJ1-5, with TRBD1 matching over 10 bases. V was pared by 8 bases and J by 9 bases, with 10 bases of the junction left unmatched. This CDR3 comprises 14 residues. Germline CDR1 is MDHEN and CDR2 is SYDVKM. CDR3 sequence (DNA): TGTGCCAGCGGTGGACAGGGGGAGGGTGGGCCCCAGCATTTT. Residues: CASGGQGEGGPQHF.

The chain carries TRBV29-1 and TRBJ1-1; D call uncertain. This CDR3 has 12 residues. CDR1 is SQVTM and CDR2 is ANQGSEA in the germline V gene. The germline V and J ends were trimmed by 7 bases and 6 bases, with 15 bases remaining between them. The CDR3 sequence: CSAETPAPEAFF. The CDR3 DNA is TGCAGCGCTGAGACACCAGCCCCTGAAGCTTTCTTT.

This clonotype was counted only a few times. V gene TRBV7-3 combines with J gene TRBJ1-4; maybe TRBD1 (5 bases). Trimming pared 2 bases from V and 2 bases from J, leaving 9 bases between. The CDR3 extends over 15 amino acids. The germline V gene encodes CDR1 SGHTA and CDR2 FQGTGA. The CDR3 loop reads CASSLEGTTNEKLFF. CDR3 coding DNA: TGTGCCAGCAGCTTAGAAGGGACGACTAATGAAAAACTGTTTTTT.

This chain connects TRBV15 to TRBJ1-3, with TRBD1 identical over 12 bases. The J segment lost 6 bases and the V segment lost 5 bases, leaving 5 bases of the junction unmatched. The CDR3 has 15 amino acids. CDR1 is LNHNV, CDR2 YYDKDF, per germline (reference sequence). The CDR3 bases are TGTGCCACCAGCGGCCGGGACAGGGGGCCAAACACCATATATTTT. Amino acid sequence: CATSGRDRGPNTIYF. The full variable domain, completed using reference TRBV15 and TRBJ1-3, is DAMVIQNPRYQVTQFGKPVTLSCSQTLNHNVMYWYQQKSSQAPKLLFHYYDKDFNNEADTPDNFQSRRPNTSFCFLDIRSPGLGDTAMYLCATSGRDRGPNTIYFGEGSWLTVV.

This clonotype was detected a few times. The V call is TRBV5-1, the J call TRBJ2-7; 7 nucleotides line up with TRBD1. The CDR3 spans 14 residues. The V gene end was trimmed by 4 bases and the J gene end by 0 bases; junction bases not matched to a gene: 4. Germline CDR1 is SGHRS and CDR2 is YFSETQ. CDR3 sequence (DNA): TGCGCCAGCAGCGTCCGGGACAGCTCCTACGAGCAGTACTTC. Translation gives CASSVRDSSYEQYF.

The rearrangement links TRBV5-5 to TRBJ1-6; D not certain. Between the trimmed V and J ends, which lost 0 bases and 7 bases, there was a span of 14 bases. Per germline, CDR1 SGHKS and CDR2 YYEKEE (reference sequence). This CDR3 is 16 amino acids long. The CDR3 region is CASSLGATLNNSPLHF. As DNA, the CDR3 is TGTGCCAGCAGCTTGGGGGCTACGTTGAACAATTCACCCCTCCACTTT.

The rearrangement uses TRBV12-3 or TRBV12-4 and TRBJ2-7; 12 bases match TRBD2. The CDR3 contains 17 residues. V shed 6 bases, J shed 6 bases, and the junction held 15 bases outside the gene matches. The DNA of the CDR3 is TGTGCCAGCAGCCCCCTGACACTAGCGGGGGGTACGGGCGAGCAGTACTTC. It specifies CASSPLTLAGGTGEQYF.

This clonotype was counted many times. The rearrangement joins TRBV20-1 to TRBJ2-1; either TRBD1 or TRBD2 may supply D (6 bases each). This CDR3 has 14 residues. Germline CDR1 reads DFQATT; CDR2 reads SNEGSKA (reference sequence). The V end was cut by 3 bases, the J end by 7 bases, with 16 bases between. The CDR3 spells CSASPSRGANEQFF. The CDR3 DNA is TGCAGTGCTAGTCCGTCTAGGGGGGCTAATGAGCAGTTCTTC.

Only a few counts were recorded for this clonotype. The genes are TRBV9 and TRBJ1-6; maybe TRBD1 (6 bases). V shed 0 bases and J shed 3 bases, with 10 bases lying between them. The germline V gene has CDR1 SGDLS and CDR2 YYNGEE. The CDR3 extends over 16 amino acids. Here the CDR3 reads CASSVEGERYNSPLHF. CDR3 nucleotide sequence: TGTGCCAGCAGCGTAGAGGGGGAACGCTATAATTCACCCCTCCACTTT.

This clonotype was seen only a few times. The chain recombines TRBV29-1 with TRBJ2-1; no clear D. Germline assignment: CDR1 SQVTM and CDR2 ANQGSEA. The CDR3 consists of 11 residues. The V end lost 6 bases, the J end lost 6 bases, and 9 bases lay between the germline ends. Written as DNA, the CDR3 is TGCAGCGTGACCCCCCGCAATGAGCAGTTCTTC. It translates to CSVTPRNEQFF.

This clonotype was seen more than once but under ten times. The CDR3 loop is CASSRTEGNEKLFF. For the CDR3, the DNA is TGTGCCAGCAGCCGAACCGAGGGGAATGAAAAACTGTTTTTT. The V gene is TRBV7-8, the J gene TRBJ1-4; possibly TRBD1 for D (5 bases). Germline V gives CDR1 SGHVS, CDR2 FQNEAQ. Trimming shortened V by 5 bases and J by 5 bases, and 12 bases separated the two germline ends. The CDR3 is made up of 14 amino acids.

There are a few counts of this clonotype. This CDR3 reads CSVEGRTEAFF. DNA for the CDR3: TGCAGCGTTGAAGGGCGGACGGAAGCTTTCTTT. The chain is built from TRBV29-1 and TRBJ1-1; no clear D. The V and J ends lost 1 base and 8 bases respectively, with 8 bases between them. The CDR3 is 11 amino acids. Germline V gives CDR1 SQVTM, CDR2 ANQGSEA.

This chain links TRBV29-1 with TRBJ1-1; 9 bases line up with TRBD1. Germline V gives CDR1 SQVTM, CDR2 ANQGSEA. V gave up 6 bases and J gave up 8 bases; unmatched junction bases: 4. This CDR3 spans 11 amino acids. CDR3 in amino acids: CSVVGTGEAFF. CDR3 in DNA: TGCAGCGTCGTTGGGACAGGGGAAGCTTTCTTT.

This clonotype has ten or more counts. The genes are TRBV3-1 and TRBJ1-1, with no clear D. With 2 bases removed from V and 7 bases from J, the gap between germline ends came to 8 bases. The CDR3 has 12 residues. The germline gives CDR1 LGHDT, CDR2 YNNKEL (reference sequence). The CDR3 nucleotides are TGTGCCAGCAGCCAACAAGGCCTTGAAGCTTTCTTT. Translating it yields CASSQQGLEAFF.

The CDR3 protein is CASSRGPRSYEQYF. The DNA for the CDR3 is TGTGCCAGCAGTCGAGGGCCCCGTTCCTACGAGCAGTACTTC. V gene TRBV12-3 or TRBV12-4 combines with J gene TRBJ2-7, with a possible D match to TRBD2 (5 bases). The CDR3 consists of 14 residues. The V end was cut by 5 bases, the J end by 1 base, with 12 bases between.